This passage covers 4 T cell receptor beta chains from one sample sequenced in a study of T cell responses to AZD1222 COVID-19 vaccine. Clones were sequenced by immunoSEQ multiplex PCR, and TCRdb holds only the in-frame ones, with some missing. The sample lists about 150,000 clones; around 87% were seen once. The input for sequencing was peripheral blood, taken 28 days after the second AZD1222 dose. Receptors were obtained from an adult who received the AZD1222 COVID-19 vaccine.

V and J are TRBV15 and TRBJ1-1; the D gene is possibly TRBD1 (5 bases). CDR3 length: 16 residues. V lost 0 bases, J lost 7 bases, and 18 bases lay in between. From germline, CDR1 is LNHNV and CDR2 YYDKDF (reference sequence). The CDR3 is CATSRDRGGKGGEAFF. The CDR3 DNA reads TGTGCCACCAGCAGAGATCGGGGGGGGAAAGGAGGTGAAGCTTTCTTT.

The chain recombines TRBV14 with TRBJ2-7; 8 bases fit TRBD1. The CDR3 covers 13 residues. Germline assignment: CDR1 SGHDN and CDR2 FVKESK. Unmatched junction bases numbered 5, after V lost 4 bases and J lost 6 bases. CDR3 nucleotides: TGTGCCAGCAGCCCGACAGGGGTCTCCGAGCAGTACTTC. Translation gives CASSPTGVSEQYF.

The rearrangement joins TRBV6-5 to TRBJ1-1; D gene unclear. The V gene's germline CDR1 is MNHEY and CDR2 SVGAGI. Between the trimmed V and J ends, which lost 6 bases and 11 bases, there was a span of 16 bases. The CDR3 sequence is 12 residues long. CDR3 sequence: CASSHRQGDAFF. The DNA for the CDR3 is TGTGCCAGCAGCCACCGACAAGGAGACGCTTTCTTT.

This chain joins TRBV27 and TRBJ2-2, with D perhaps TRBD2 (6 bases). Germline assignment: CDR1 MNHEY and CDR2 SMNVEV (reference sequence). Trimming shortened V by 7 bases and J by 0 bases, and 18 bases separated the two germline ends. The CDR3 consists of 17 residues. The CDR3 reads CASTPSEKHANTGELFF. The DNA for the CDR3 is TGTGCCAGCACGCCTAGCGAAAAACACGCGAACACCGGGGAGCTGTTTTTT.